These 18 T cell receptor beta chains came from one sample sequenced in a study of T cell responses to AZD1222 COVID-19 vaccine. The data were produced by immunoSEQ multiplex PCR, yet TCRdb's version contains in-frame clones alone and is incomplete. The table includes more than 100,000 clones, 90% to 95% detected once. Source: peripheral blood, taken on day 0 of AZD1222 vaccination. Every receptor here comes from an adult in good health.

This clone was recorded at least ten times. V usage is TRBV5-1 and J usage is TRBJ1-2, with D possibly TRBD1 on 5 matching bases. V was clipped by 3 bases and J by 4 bases, with 13 bases between them. Per germline, CDR1 SGHRS and CDR2 YFSETQ. This CDR3 is 14 amino acids long. In DNA form, the CDR3 reads TGCGCCAGCAGCTCAGAGGGGTCCTTCTATGGCTACACCTTC. Encoded protein: CASSSEGSFYGYTF.

CDR3 amino acids: CASSLTFNYGYTF. The DNA of the CDR3 is TGCGCCAGCAGCTTGACATTTAACTATGGCTACACCTTC. V is TRBV5-1 and J is TRBJ1-2; D unclear. In germline, CDR1 is SGHRS, CDR2 YFSETQ. Trimming took 1 base from V and 1 from J, leaving 5 bases between them. The CDR3 length is 13 residues.

This clone has a single count. The chain has TRBV6-5 and TRBJ2-1, with D perhaps matching TRBD1 (5 bases). The CDR3 is 15 amino acids. The germline V gene has CDR1 MNHEY and CDR2 SVGAGI. Trimming took off 6 bases at V and 2 bases at J, with 14 bases between the two ends. CDR3 residues: CASSAGKYAYNEQFF. The CDR3 bases are TGTGCCAGCAGCGCAGGGAAGTACGCCTACAATGAGCAGTTCTTC.

The CDR3 reads CASGKVAGGYTF. The CDR3 DNA reads TGTGCCTCCGGCAAGGTTGCTGGGGGCTACACCTTC. The chain links TRBV11-2 to TRBJ1-2, with unresolved D. Trimming cost V 11 bases and J 8 bases, with 18 bases left between them. CDR1 is SGHAT and CDR2 is FQNNGV in the germline V gene. This CDR3 is 12 amino acids long.

CDR3 region: CASRRDWVAGQETQYF. For the CDR3, the DNA is TGTGCCAGCAGGAGAGATTGGGTGGCGGGACAAGAGACCCAGTACTTC. V and J are TRBV6-6 and TRBJ2-5; weak D call: TRBD2 (6 bases). CDR1 is MNHNY and CDR2 is SVGAGI in the germline V gene (reference sequence). The V gene lost 6 bases and the J gene lost 2 bases, with 19 bases spanning the gap. This CDR3 is built from 16 residues.

V is TRBV30 and J is TRBJ1-3; D is ambiguous. The CDR3 consists of 14 residues. The V end lost 2 bases, the J end lost 0 bases, and 8 bases lay between the germline ends. CDR1 is GTSNPN, CDR2 SVGIG, per germline (reference sequence). The CDR3 is CAWSRLSSGNTIYF. The CDR3 DNA reads TGTGCCTGGAGTAGGCTGTCCTCTGGAAACACCATATATTTT.

This chain connects TRBV4-1 to TRBJ2-7, with D possibly being TRBD2 (5 bases). V was trimmed by 3 bases and J by 3 bases, leaving 9 bases between them. The V gene's germline CDR1 is MGHRA and CDR2 YSYEKL. This CDR3 spans 13 amino acids. CDR3 nucleotides: TGCGCCAGCAGCCAGGTTACTAGCTACGAGCAGTACTTC. Translated: CASSQVTSYEQYF.

V and J are TRBV10-2 and TRBJ1-1, with D possibly being TRBD1 (5 bases). CDR1 WSHSY and CDR2 SAAADI come from the germline V gene. CDR3 size: 13 residues. Between the trimmed V and J ends, which lost 3 bases and 7 bases, there was a span of 12 bases. The DNA for the CDR3 is TGCGCCAGCAGTGACCGTGGGGGGATTGAAGCTTTCTTT. Amino acids: CASSDRGGIEAFF.

The chain couples TRBV9 to TRBJ1-1; D might be TRBD1 (5 bases). Germline values: CDR1 SGDLS, CDR2 YYNGEE. Trimming stripped 4 bases from V and 1 base from J, with 11 bases between. This CDR3 is built from 14 residues. The CDR3 spells CASSHETANTEAFF. The CDR3 coding sequence is TGTGCCAGCAGCCATGAGACAGCGAACACTGAAGCTTTCTTT.

V is TRBV7-2 and J is TRBJ1-2; a weak D match, TRBD1 (5 bases). CDR1 and CDR2 from the germline V gene are SGHTA and FQGNSA. Trimming cost V 3 bases and J 7 bases, with 9 bases left between them. This CDR3 is built from 12 residues. The CDR3 DNA reads as TGTGCCAGCAGCTTCGGGACGGGTGGCTACACCTTC. The encoded protein is CASSFGTGGYTF.

The chain joins TRBV18 to TRBJ1-2, with TRBD1 matching over 8 bases. Per the germline V gene, CDR1 is KGHSH and CDR2 is LQKENI. CDR3 length equals 14 residues. J was trimmed by 8 bases and V by 4 bases; bases with no gene match: 9. This CDR3 is CASSLLDRGEGYTF. CDR3 in DNA: TGTGCCAGCTCACTACTTGACAGGGGTGAGGGCTACACCTTC. Filled out from reference TRBV18 and TRBJ1-2, the complete variable domain reads NAGVMQNPRHLVRRRGQEARLRCSPMKGHSHVYWYRQLPEEGLKFMVYLQKENIIDESGMPKERFSAEFPKEGPSILRIQQVVRGDSAAYFCASSLLDRGEGYTFGSGTRLTVV.

J is TRBJ2-7 and V is TRBV5-8, with TRBD1 matching 8 bases. With 6 bases clipped from V and 0 bases from J, the junction kept 5 bases outside the gene matches. The V gene's germline CDR1 is SGHTS and CDR2 YDEGEE. CDR3 length equals 14 residues. CDR3: CASTLTGGSYEQYF. Written as DNA, the CDR3 is TGTGCCAGCACCTTAACAGGGGGCTCCTACGAGCAGTACTTC.

The chain uses TRBV7-2 and TRBJ2-3; the match to TRBD2 covers 9 bases. The CDR3 loop spans 16 amino acids. J was trimmed by 0 bases and V by 5 bases; bases with no gene match: 6. The germline V gene has CDR1 SGHTA and CDR2 FQGNSA. CDR3 residues: CASSERLAASTDTQYF. The CDR3 nucleotides read TGTGCCAGCAGCGAAAGACTAGCGGCCAGCACAGATACGCAGTATTTT. Filled out from reference TRBV7-2 and TRBJ2-3, the complete variable domain reads GAGVSQSPSNKVTEKGKDVELRCDPISGHTALYWYRQSLGQGLEFLIYFQGNSAPDKSGLPSDRFSAERTGGSVSTLTIQRTQQEDSAVYLCASSERLAASTDTQYFGPGTRLTVL.

The chain uses TRBV30 and TRBJ1-4; D remains unclear. The CDR3 length is 14 residues. V was trimmed by 2 bases and J by 4 bases, leaving 11 bases between them. Germline CDR1 and CDR2: GTSNPN and SVGIG (reference sequence). DNA for the CDR3: TGTGCCTGGAGTAGTGGGAAGGTTAATGAAAAACTGTTTTTT. It encodes CAWSSGKVNEKLFF.

The genes are TRBV2 and TRBJ1-6; TRBD1 aligns across 11 bases. The CDR3 runs to 15 residues. Germline lookup yields CDR1 SNHLY and CDR2 FYNNEI. V shed 6 bases and J 5 bases; nucleotides not matched to a gene: 3. The CDR3 nucleotides are TGTGCCAGCAGAGGGACAGGGGGGAATAATTCACCCCTCCACTTT. It encodes CASRGTGGNNSPLHF.

V and J are TRBV12-3 or TRBV12-4 and TRBJ1-3; a possible D gene is TRBD1 (5 bases). The CDR3 consists of 12 residues. V was shortened by 4 bases and J by 8 bases, with 9 bases between the two germline ends. The CDR3 DNA follows: TGTGCCAGCAGTTGGGTAGGGGACACCATATATTTT. Translation: CASSWVGDTIYF.

Here the CDR3 reads CASSLGGGGGADTQYF. In DNA form, the CDR3 reads TGTGCCAGCAGCTTAGGGGGCGGCGGAGGGGCAGATACGCAGTATTTT. This chain joins TRBV11-3 and TRBJ2-3, with D possibly being TRBD2 (6 bases). The germline gives CDR1 SGHNT, CDR2 YENEEA. V dropped 1 base and J dropped 4 bases, with 15 bases sitting between them. CDR3 length: 16 amino acids.

The chain combines TRBV3-1 (or the pseudogene TRBV3-2) with TRBJ1-2; tentatively, D is TRBD1 (5 bases). Germline assignment: CDR1 LGHDT and CDR2 YNNKEL (reference sequence). The CDR3 length is 14 residues. The germline V and J ends were trimmed by 1 base and 2 bases, with 8 bases remaining between them. CDR3 region: CASSQGRGNYGYTF. The CDR3 coding sequence is TGTGCCAGCAGCCAAGGTCGGGGGAACTATGGCTACACCTTC.